Presented here are 9 T cell receptor beta chains from one specimen sequenced in a study of T-cell memory formation after mild COVID-19. TCRdb used MiXCR to reprocess the 5' RACE reads, holding one entry per CDR3 protein. The data contain about 160,000 distinct CDR3 sequences, roughly 31% of them singletons. Source material: PBMCs or a T cell subset sorted from them (not recorded which). All receptors derive from an adult woman who had mild COVID-19 (a few samples of this study predate the infection). Cell type and time point are not known.

The rearrangement joins TRBV12-3 or TRBV12-4 to TRBJ1-1; D call uncertain. The CDR3 contains 15 residues. V was cut by 2 bases and J by 1 base, with 11 bases left in between. Written as DNA, the CDR3 is TGTGCCAGCAGTTTAACAGTTTTGCGGAACACTGAAGCTTTCTTT. It encodes CASSLTVLRNTEAFF.

To note about this clonotype: One end of the junction does not line up with germline, which may come from a read error. CDR3 region: CASSQGTGGFTF. CDR3 sequence (DNA): TGTGCCAGCAGTCAAGGGACAGGGGGCTTCACCTTC. V gene TRBV12-3 or TRBV12-4 combines with J gene TRBJ1-2, with 12 positions matching TRBD1. This CDR3 contains 12 residues.

This clonotype occurred many times. The rearrangement uses TRBV11-1 and TRBJ2-1; D remains ambiguous. The CDR3 covers 13 residues. V lost 3 bases to trimming and J lost 4 bases, with 7 bases between them. CDR1 is SGHAT, CDR2 FQDESV, per germline (reference sequence). The CDR3: CASSLSSYNEQFF. CDR3 sequence (DNA): TGTGCCAGCAGCTTGTCGAGTTACAATGAGCAGTTCTTC.

This clonotype was observed a handful of times. J is TRBJ2-5 and V is TRBV7-9; D remains unclear. This CDR3 has 12 amino acids. The V gene's germline CDR1 is SEHNR and CDR2 FQNEAQ (reference sequence). Trimming removed 4 bases from V and 0 bases from J, with 3 bases in between. The CDR3 loop reads CASSWDQETQYF. The CDR3 DNA follows: TGTGCCAGCAGCTGGGACCAAGAGACCCAGTACTTC.

This chain uses TRBV5-6 with TRBJ1-5, with D possibly matching TRBD1 (5 bases). Germline CDR1 SGHDT, CDR2 YYEEEE. The V end lost 0 bases, the J end lost 9 bases, and 7 bases lay between the germline ends. This CDR3 region has 12 residues. The CDR3 DNA sequence: TGTGCCAGCAGCTTGGCCGGGGGGCCCCAGCATTTT. Protein sequence: CASSLAGGPQHF.

The CDR3, as DNA: TGTGCCAGCAGCTTCGATCCTAGCGGGAGTAATCCCCACAATGAGCAGTTCTTC. It encodes CASSFDPSGSNPHNEQFF. The J gene is TRBJ2-1, the V gene TRBV11-2; 10 nucleotides line up with TRBD2. J lost 5 bases, V lost 3 bases, and 13 bases had no gene match. The V gene's germline CDR1 is SGHAT and CDR2 FQNNGV. This CDR3 region has 18 residues.

This clonotype was seen more than once but under ten times. The chain carries TRBV2 and TRBJ2-1; the match to TRBD2 covers 13 bases. V gave up 6 bases and J gave up 2 bases; unmatched junction bases: 4. CDR1 and CDR2 (germline): SNHLY, FYNNEI. This CDR3 has 16 amino acids. CDR3 sequence: CASSRTSGRAYNEQFF. The CDR3 region has the DNA TGTGCCAGCAGCCGGACTAGCGGGAGAGCCTACAATGAGCAGTTCTTC.

The chain combines TRBV5-1 with TRBJ1-1, with no clear D. Germline CDR1 reads SGHRS; CDR2 reads YFSETQ. The CDR3 is 16 amino acids. The V and J ends lost 2 bases and 0 bases respectively, with 14 bases between them. CDR3 protein: CASSLPKQTLNTEAFF. In nucleotides, the CDR3 is TGCGCCAGCAGCTTACCCAAACAGACTCTGAACACTGAAGCTTTCTTT.

The chain is built from TRBV7-9 and TRBJ2-7; maybe TRBD1 (6 bases). Per the germline V gene, CDR1 is SEHNR and CDR2 is FQNEAQ (reference sequence). V was clipped by 4 bases and J by 3 bases, with 16 bases between them. The CDR3 consists of 15 residues. CDR3 DNA: TGTGCCAGCAGCTCGAAGACAGGAAGGGTCTACGAGCAGTACTTC. Amino acid sequence: CASSSKTGRVYEQYF. The variable domain in full, completed from reference TRBV7-9 and TRBJ2-7, reads DTGVSQNPRHKITKRGQNVTFRCDPISEHNRLYWYRQTLGQGPEFLTYFQNEAQLEKSRLLSDRFSAERPKGSFSTLEIQRTEQGDSAMYLCASSSKTGRVYEQYFGPGTRLTVT.